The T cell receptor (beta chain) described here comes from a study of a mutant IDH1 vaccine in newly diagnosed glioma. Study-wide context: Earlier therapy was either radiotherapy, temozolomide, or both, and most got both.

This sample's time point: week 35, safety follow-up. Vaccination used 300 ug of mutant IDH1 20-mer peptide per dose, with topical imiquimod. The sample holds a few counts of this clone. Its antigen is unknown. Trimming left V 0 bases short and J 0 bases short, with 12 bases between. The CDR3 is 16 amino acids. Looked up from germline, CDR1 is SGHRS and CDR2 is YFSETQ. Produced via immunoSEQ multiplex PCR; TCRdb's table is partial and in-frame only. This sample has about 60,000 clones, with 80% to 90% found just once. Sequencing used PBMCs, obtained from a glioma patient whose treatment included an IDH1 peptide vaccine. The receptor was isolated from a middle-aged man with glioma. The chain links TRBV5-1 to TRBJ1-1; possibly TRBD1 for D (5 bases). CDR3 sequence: CASSLGDGRMNTEAFF. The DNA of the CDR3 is TGCGCCAGCAGCTTGGGGGACGGAAGAATGAACACTGAAGCTTTCTTT.